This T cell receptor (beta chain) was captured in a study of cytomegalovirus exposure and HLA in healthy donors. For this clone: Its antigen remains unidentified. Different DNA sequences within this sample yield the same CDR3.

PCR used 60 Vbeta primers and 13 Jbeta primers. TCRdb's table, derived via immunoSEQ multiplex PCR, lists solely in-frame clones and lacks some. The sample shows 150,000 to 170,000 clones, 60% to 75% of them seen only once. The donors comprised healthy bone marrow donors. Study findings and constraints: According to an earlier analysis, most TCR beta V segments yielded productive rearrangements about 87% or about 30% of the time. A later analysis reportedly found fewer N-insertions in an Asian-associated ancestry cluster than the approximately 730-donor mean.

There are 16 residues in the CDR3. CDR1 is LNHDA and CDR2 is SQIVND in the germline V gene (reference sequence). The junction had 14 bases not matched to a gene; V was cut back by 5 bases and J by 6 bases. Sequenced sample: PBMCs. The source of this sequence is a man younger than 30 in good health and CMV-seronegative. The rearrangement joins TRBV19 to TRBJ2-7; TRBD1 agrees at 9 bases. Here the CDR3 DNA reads TGTGCCAGTAGTGTCGCACCGGGACAGGGATTTCGCGAGCAGTACTTC. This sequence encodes CASSVAPGQGFREQYF.